What follows are 21 T cell receptor beta chains derived from one specimen sequenced in a study of T cell responses to AZD1222 COVID-19 vaccine. Clones were sequenced by immunoSEQ multiplex PCR, and TCRdb holds only the in-frame ones, with some missing. The table shows some 140,000 clones, with roughly nine tenths occurring only once. The specimen was peripheral blood, collected on day 0 of MenACWY control vaccination. The receptors stem from an adult in good health.

The chain carries TRBV18 and TRBJ2-2; the match to TRBD2 covers 10 bases. Losses at the gene ends were 0 bases for V and 5 bases for J; bases not matched to a gene: 3. CDR1 is KGHSH, CDR2 LQKENI, per germline. There are 16 residues in the CDR3. The DNA for the CDR3 is TGTGCCAGCTCACCACCGGCTAGCGGGGGTACCGGGGAGCTGTTTTTT. The encoded protein is CASSPPASGGTGELFF.

The rearrangement uses TRBV5-6 and TRBJ2-1, with TRBD2 matching over 12 bases. CDR3 length equals 16 residues. V lost 6 bases, J lost 4 bases, and 8 bases stayed unmatched. Germline loops: CDR1 SGHDT, CDR2 YYEEEE. The CDR3 DNA sequence: TGTGCCAGCACGAGACTAGCGGGGGCAATTTACAATGAGCAGTTCTTC. Protein product: CASTRLAGAIYNEQFF.

The V and J genes are TRBV5-8 and TRBJ1-1; 8 bases align to TRBD1. This CDR3 has 15 amino acids. CDR1 is SGHTS, CDR2 YDEGEE, per germline. The junction had 4 bases not matched to a gene; V was cut back by 3 bases and J by 0 bases. In nucleotides, the CDR3 is TGTGCCAGCAGCTCTTGGACAGGGTTGAACACTGAAGCTTTCTTT. Its protein is CASSSWTGLNTEAFF.

Here the CDR3 reads CASSRDRGGETQYF. The CDR3 region has the DNA TGCGCCAGCAGCAGGGACAGGGGCGGGGAGACCCAGTACTTC. The rearrangement uses TRBV4-1 and TRBJ2-5, with 10 bases fitting TRBD1. CDR1 and CDR2 from the germline V gene are MGHRA and YSYEKL. Germline trimming cut 5 bases from V and 5 bases from J; bases unmatched to any gene: 5. The CDR3 loop spans 14 amino acids.

V is TRBV3-1 (or the pseudogene TRBV3-2) and J is TRBJ2-5; 14 bases map to TRBD2. CDR3 size: 18 residues. V shed 6 bases, J shed 5 bases, and the junction held 14 bases outside the gene matches. The germline V gene has CDR1 LGHDT and CDR2 YNNKEL (reference sequence). This chain's CDR3 is CASSRPRTSGRFGETQYF. The CDR3 DNA reads TGTGCCAGCAGTCGGCCCAGGACTAGCGGGAGGTTTGGGGAGACCCAGTACTTC.

The J gene is TRBJ2-3, the V gene TRBV27; 13 nucleotides align to TRBD2. V was clipped by 9 bases and J by 0 bases; unmatched bases: 3. Germline loops: CDR1 MNHEY, CDR2 SMNVEV (reference sequence). The CDR3 has 15 amino acids. Here the CDR3 DNA reads TGTGCCAGTCGACTAGCGGGGGGCAGCACAGATACGCAGTATTTT. Amino acid sequence: CASRLAGGSTDTQYF.

The rearrangement links TRBV19 to TRBJ2-1; D not certain. From germline, CDR1 is LNHDA and CDR2 SQIVND (reference sequence). The V end lost 4 bases, the J end lost 2 bases, and 9 bases lay between the germline ends. This CDR3 region has 14 residues. The CDR3 DNA sequence: TGTGCCAGTAGTACGTCCCCCGCCTACAATGAGCAGTTCTTC. Encoded protein: CASSTSPAYNEQFF.

This chain joins TRBV15 and TRBJ1-5, with TRBD1 matching 7 bases. The ends lost 1 base at V and 7 bases at J; junction bases unmatched: 7. This CDR3 is 15 amino acids long. Germline V gene sequence: CDR1 LNHNV, CDR2 YYDKDF (reference sequence). The CDR3 DNA reads TGTGCCACCAGCAGAGGGAAGAACAGGGGACAGCCCCAGCATTTT. It translates to CATSRGKNRGQPQHF. The whole variable domain, filled in from reference TRBV15 and TRBJ1-5, reads DAMVIQNPRYQVTQFGKPVTLSCSQTLNHNVMYWYQQKSSQAPKLLFHYYDKDFNNEADTPDNFQSRRPNTSFCFLDIRSPGLGDTAMYLCATSRGKNRGQPQHFGDGTRLSIL.

DNA of the CDR3: TGTGCCAGCAGTTTATGGACAGGGGTAAAAGAAAAACTGTTTTTT. Amino acids: CASSLWTGVKEKLFF. V gene TRBV28 combines with J gene TRBJ1-4; 8 bases are shared with TRBD1. The germline V gene encodes CDR1 MDHEN and CDR2 SYDVKM. The CDR3 loop spans 15 amino acids. The ends lost 0 bases at V and 8 bases at J; junction bases unmatched: 5.

The rearrangement uses TRBV19 and TRBJ1-2, with 10 bases aligning to TRBD1. Trimming took 7 bases from V and 4 from J; bases not matched to a gene: 6. In germline, CDR1 is LNHDA, CDR2 SQIVND (reference sequence). The CDR3 length is 14 residues. CDR3: CASTRDRGGYGYTF. CDR3 DNA sequence: TGTGCCAGTACCCGGGACAGGGGTGGCTATGGCTACACCTTC.

This clone was seen more than once but under ten times. The chain joins TRBV7-9 to TRBJ1-1; no clear D. V was pared by 4 bases and J by 6 bases, with 9 bases between. The CDR3 length is 12 residues. Germline V gives CDR1 SEHNR, CDR2 FQNEAQ (reference sequence). This CDR3 is CASSSRGAEAFF. The CDR3 nucleotides read TGTGCCAGCAGCTCACGAGGAGCTGAAGCTTTCTTT.

CDR3 sequence reads: CASKTGGNTIYF. DNA of the CDR3: TGTGCCAGTAAAACCGGGGGAAACACCATATATTTT. V and J are TRBV7-9 and TRBJ1-3; D gene unclear. Trimming took 9 bases from V and 4 from J, leaving 10 bases between them. This CDR3 is built from 12 residues. CDR1 is SEHNR, CDR2 FQNEAQ, per germline (reference sequence). The whole variable domain, remainder taken from reference TRBV7-9 and TRBJ1-3, is DTGVSQNPRHKITKRGQNVTFRCDPISEHNRLYWYRQTLGQGPEFLTYFQNEAQLEKSRLLSDRFSAERPKGSFSTLEIQRTEQGDSAMYLCASKTGGNTIYFGEGSWLTVV.

The gene calls are TRBV5-5 and TRBJ1-2, with a weak D call TRBD1 (6 bases). Germline V lookup: CDR1 SGHKS, CDR2 YYEKEE (reference sequence). The V gene lost 4 bases and the J gene lost 8 bases, with 21 bases spanning the gap. The CDR3 covers 15 residues. CDR3 residues: CASSPRVAGAEGYTF. The CDR3 bases are TGTGCCAGCAGCCCCCGGGTGGCGGGGGCGGAGGGCTACACCTTC.

This clone is medium-sized (0.01 to 0.1%) in the sample. V and J are TRBV3-1 (or the pseudogene TRBV3-2) and TRBJ1-2; TRBD1 aligns across 7 bases. The CDR3 length is 12 residues. The V gene end was trimmed by 7 bases and the J gene end by 7 bases; junction bases not matched to a gene: 6. CDR1 LGHDT and CDR2 YNNKEL come from the germline V gene (reference sequence). The CDR3 loop reads CASTRQGSGYTF. In DNA form, the CDR3 reads TGTGCCAGCACCCGACAGGGTAGTGGCTACACCTTC.

The rearrangement uses TRBV30 and TRBJ1-2; D is unresolved. The CDR3 is made up of 12 amino acids. Germline V gene sequence: CDR1 GTSNPN, CDR2 SVGIG (reference sequence). V lost 2 bases, J lost 7 bases, and 11 bases lay in between. In nucleotides, the CDR3 is TGTGCCTGGAGTTCGGCTTCTTCTGGCTACACCTTC. Translating it yields CAWSSASSGYTF.

This clone was counted a few times. V usage is TRBV27 and J usage is TRBJ2-5; a weak D match, TRBD1 (6 bases). Germline CDR1 is MNHEY and CDR2 is SMNVEV (reference sequence). Trimming removed 1 base from V and 4 bases from J, with 16 bases in between. The CDR3 spans 16 residues. The chain's CDR3 is CASSLWPGQTGETQYF. The CDR3 DNA sequence: TGTGCCAGCAGTTTATGGCCGGGGCAGACAGGAGAGACCCAGTACTTC.

The rearrangement joins TRBV19 to TRBJ1-4; no definite D call. CDR1 is LNHDA and CDR2 is SQIVND in the germline V gene (reference sequence). The CDR3 has 11 residues. With 9 bases removed from V and 8 bases from J, the gap between germline ends came to 10 bases. CDR3 protein: CASSHGEKLFF. CDR3 coding DNA: TGTGCCAGCTCACATGGAGAAAAACTGTTTTTT.

The rearrangement uses TRBV27 and TRBJ1-2; D not resolved. Trimming took 5 bases from V and 0 from J, leaving 19 bases between them. The germline CDR1 and CDR2 sequences are MNHEY and SMNVEV (reference sequence). This CDR3 has 17 amino acids. CDR3 bases: TGTGCCAGCAGTCCAACCTCCCCGGGGAGTCCTAACTATGGCTACACCTTC. This translates into CASSPTSPGSPNYGYTF.

This clone was seen a few times. The chain carries TRBV6-5 and TRBJ1-4; 10 bases map to TRBD1. V gave up 6 bases and J gave up 3 bases; unmatched junction bases: 1. Germline V gene lookup returns CDR1 MNHEY and CDR2 SVGAGI. CDR3 size: 14 residues. CDR3 residues: CASSGQGANEKLFF. The CDR3 DNA follows: TGTGCCAGCAGCGGACAGGGGGCTAATGAAAAACTGTTTTTT.

This rearrangement joins TRBV5-1 to TRBJ2-1; 9 bases match TRBD1. Losses at the gene ends were 3 bases for V and 2 bases for J; bases not matched to a gene: 12. Germline-derived CDR1 and CDR2 are SGHRS and YFSETQ. CDR3 size: 18 residues. The CDR3 DNA sequence: TGCGCCAGCAGCTCTCCGGGACAGGGCCTTAAGGCCTACAATGAGCAGTTCTTC. It translates to CASSSPGQGLKAYNEQFF. The full variable domain, completed using reference TRBV5-1 and TRBJ2-1, is KAGVTQTPRYLIKTRGQQVTLSCSPISGHRSVSWYQQTPGQGLQFLFEYFSETQRNKGNFPGRFSGRQFSNSRSEMNVSTLELGDSALYLCASSSPGQGLKAYNEQFFGPGTRLTVL.

J is TRBJ1-5 and V is TRBV19, with 7 bases lining up with TRBD1. The CDR3 is 16 amino acids. In germline, CDR1 is LNHDA, CDR2 SQIVND (reference sequence). V lost 4 bases, J lost 1 base, and 7 bases stayed unmatched. CDR3 sequence: CASSTTGDISNQPQHF. DNA for the CDR3: TGTGCCAGTAGTACCACAGGGGACATCAGCAATCAGCCCCAGCATTTT. Together with reference TRBV19 and TRBJ1-5, the CDR3 gives the full variable domain: DGGITQSPKYLFRKEGQNVTLSCEQNLNHDAMYWYRQDPGQGLRLIYYSQIVNDFQKGDIAEGYSVSREKKESFPLTVTSAQKNPTAFYLCASSTTGDISNQPQHFGDGTRLSIL.